This TCR beta chain was retrieved from a study of T-cell memory formation after mild COVID-19. This clonotype was picked up many times. TCRdb reprocessed the 5' RACE reads via MiXCR and lists one record per CDR3 protein. The sample consists of more than 10,000 distinct CDR3 sequences, 15% to 20% of them appearing once. Germline CDR1 is SGHRS and CDR2 is YFSETQ. Trimming pared 0 bases from V and 3 bases from J, leaving 7 bases between. The CDR3 length is 14 residues. This clonotype was obtained from a man aged 18 to 29 who had mild COVID-19 (a few samples of this study predate the infection). Cell type and time point are not known. This chain uses TRBV5-1 with TRBJ2-1, with D possibly matching TRBD1 (5 bases). Sequenced material: PBMCs or a T cell subset sorted from them (not recorded which). The CDR3 loop is CASSLEDIYNEQFF. The DNA for the CDR3 is TGCGCCAGCAGCTTGGAGGACATCTACAATGAGCAGTTCTTC.